This T cell receptor (beta chain) originates from a study of T cell repertoires in cytomegalovirus infection. In germline, CDR1 is SGHDT, CDR2 YYEEEE. V was clipped by 4 bases and J by 2 bases, with 10 bases between them. This CDR3 comprises 14 residues. One entry per CDR3 protein, called by TCRdb with MiXCR from the reads. The sample lists approximately 100,000 distinct CDR3 sequences, about 30% occurring once. A note on this clonotype: Its specificity is not known.

Overall study findings and caveats: Carriage of CMV together with the relevant HLA was identifiable through cumulative public TCR beta family frequency.

Here the sequenced sample was CD8+ T cells from cultured PBMCs, taken from culture after CMV antigen stimulation. The chain couples TRBV5-6 to TRBJ2-1; a weak D match, TRBD1 (6 bases). The TCR comes from a human donor in good health (CMV status not recorded). Some clones in this sample may be carry-over from other donors' samples. The CDR3 DNA is TGTGCCAGCAGCATAAGGGGGACCTACAATGAGCAGTTCTTC. It translates to CASSIRGTYNEQFF.